One and the same sample provided the 30 T cell receptor beta chains below, sequenced in a study of blood T cell repertoires in COVID-19. Assay: immunoSEQ multiplex PCR; the TCRdb copy retains only in-frame clones and omits some. The sample has about 340,000 clones, 80% to 90% seen once; the top ten hold under 6.5%. Source material: peripheral blood. The receptor set was obtained from a woman in her fifties or sixties with COVID-19, enrolled during active disease.

The chain has TRBV7-7 and TRBJ2-1; D might be TRBD2 (6 bases). The CDR3 sequence is 18 residues long. The V end was cut by 1 base, the J end by 9 bases, with 25 bases between. Germline V lookup: CDR1 SSHAT, CDR2 FNYEAQ (reference sequence). The DNA of the CDR3 is TGTGCCAGCAGCTTAGTTGCGGGACCGGGGTCCGCTATTGGTGAGCAGTTCTTC. Its translation is CASSLVAGPGSAIGEQFF.

This chain links TRBV6-6 with TRBJ1-2, with D tentatively TRBD1 (6 bases). The CDR3 extends over 16 amino acids. V was cut by 0 bases and J by 6 bases, with 17 bases left in between. Germline V gives CDR1 MNHNY, CDR2 SVGAGI (reference sequence). The CDR3: CASSYSNLGGLDGYTF. CDR3 DNA: TGTGCCAGCAGTTACTCGAATCTCGGGGGGCTCGATGGCTACACCTTC.

As regards this clone: A junction boundary mismatches the germline segment, possibly from a read error. The chain carries TRBV7-6 and TRBJ1-1; TRBD1 aligns across 7 bases. Germline-derived CDR1 and CDR2 are SGHVS and FNYEAQ. This CDR3 comprises 16 residues. The CDR3 DNA is TGTGCCAGCAGCGTAGCCGGGACAGCCATGAACACTGAAGCTTTCTTT. Protein sequence: CASSVAGTAMNTEAFF.

This chain connects TRBV25-1 to TRBJ2-5; 10 nucleotides line up with TRBD2. Trimming took 4 bases from V and 10 from J; bases not matched to a gene: 15. There are 16 residues in the CDR3. Germline V gene data show CDR1 as MGHDK and CDR2 as SYGVNS. This CDR3 reads CASSGIAGGPPGNQYF. Here the CDR3 DNA reads TGTGCCAGCAGTGGAATAGCGGGAGGACCGCCCGGGAACCAGTACTTC.

The genes are TRBV9 and TRBJ2-7; 7 positions match TRBD1. CDR1 and CDR2 from the germline V gene are SGDLS and YYNGEE. This CDR3 contains 15 residues. Trimming removed 0 bases from V and 4 bases from J; junction bases left unmatched: 7. The CDR3 region has the DNA TGTGCCAGCAGCGTAGCTGAGGGGGCTTATTACGAGCAGTACTTC. Protein: CASSVAEGAYYEQYF.

The rearrangement links TRBV7-2 to TRBJ2-3; the match to TRBD2 covers 7 bases. Germline lookup yields CDR1 SGHTA and CDR2 FQGNSA. The length of the CDR3 is 15 residues. The V and J ends lost 4 bases and 7 bases, in that order; junction bases with no gene match: 11. The CDR3 sequence: CASSSRGQRGNTQYF. The CDR3 region has the DNA TGTGCCAGCAGCTCCCGGGGCCAGCGGGGCAATACGCAGTATTTT.

The rearrangement uses TRBV5-8 and TRBJ1-1, with TRBD1 as a possible D gene (5 bases). The V and J ends lost 2 bases and 0 bases respectively, with 11 bases between them. The CDR3 is 15 residues long. Germline V gives CDR1 SGHTS, CDR2 YDEGEE. The CDR3 sequence: CASSLRGFMNTEAFF. The CDR3 DNA sequence: TGTGCCAGCAGCTTAAGGGGTTTTATGAACACTGAAGCTTTCTTT.

The chain joins TRBV18 to TRBJ2-6; D is undetermined. The germline V and J ends were trimmed by 2 bases and 2 bases, with 4 bases remaining between them. This CDR3 spans 14 amino acids. The germline gives CDR1 KGHSH, CDR2 LQKENI. CDR3 amino acids: CASSPAAGANVLTF. The CDR3 nucleotides are TGTGCCAGCTCACCAGCAGCTGGGGCCAACGTCCTGACTTTC. Supplemented by reference TRBV18 and TRBJ2-6, the full variable domain reads NAGVMQNPRHLVRRRGQEARLRCSPMKGHSHVYWYRQLPEEGLKFMVYLQKENIIDESGMPKERFSAEFPKEGPSILRIQQVVRGDSAAYFCASSPAAGANVLTFGAGSRLTVL.

This chain connects TRBV7-3 to TRBJ2-7; 9 positions match TRBD1. After removal of 5 bases from V and 3 bases from J, the junction contained 5 bases not matched to a gene. Per the germline V gene, CDR1 is SGHTA and CDR2 is FQGTGA. This CDR3 is 14 amino acids long. The CDR3 protein is CASSPGTGHYEQYF. CDR3 bases: TGTGCCAGCAGCCCCGGGACAGGGCACTACGAGCAGTACTTC.

The chain has TRBV5-1 and TRBJ2-5, with D possibly TRBD2 on 5 matching bases. Germline loops: CDR1 SGHRS, CDR2 YFSETQ. The CDR3 consists of 14 residues. V lost 5 bases to trimming and J lost 2 bases, with 13 bases between them. The CDR3 coding sequence is TGCGCCAGCAGTTTAACTAGTGTACAAGAGACCCAGTACTTC. It specifies CASSLTSVQETQYF.

The chain employs TRBV18 and TRBJ2-7; D perhaps matches TRBD2 (6 bases). V lost 2 bases to trimming and J lost 10 bases, with 15 bases between them. The CDR3 sequence is 13 residues long. Germline CDR1 KGHSH, CDR2 LQKENI. CDR3 protein: CASSPAGMGGQYF. CDR3 sequence (DNA): TGTGCCAGCTCACCAGCTGGTATGGGGGGTCAGTACTTC.

With respect to this clone: A junction end diverges from the germline sequence, so it may reflect a read error. The gene calls are TRBV4-3 and TRBJ2-7; 7 bases fit TRBD2. From germline, CDR1 is LGHNA and CDR2 YSLEER. The CDR3 has 14 amino acids. The CDR3 loop is CASSQDRGDPTPHF. In DNA form, the CDR3 reads TGCGCCAGCAGCCAAGATCGGGGGGATCCCACCCCCCACTTC.

The chain joins TRBV5-1 to TRBJ2-3; 10 nucleotides agree with TRBD2. Germline CDR1 SGHRS, CDR2 YFSETQ. This CDR3 comprises 15 residues. Unmatched junction bases numbered 10, after V lost 4 bases and J lost 8 bases. The CDR3 loop reads CASSAGTSASSTQYF. The CDR3 bases are TGCGCCAGCAGCGCCGGGACTAGCGCTAGCAGTACGCAGTATTTT.

This CDR3 is CASSYTTGLGQPQHF. For the CDR3, the DNA is TGTGCCAGCAGCTATACGACAGGGCTCGGACAGCCCCAGCATTTT. V is TRBV5-6 and J is TRBJ1-5; the match to TRBD1 covers 7 bases. Trimming took 3 bases from V and 7 from J; bases not matched to a gene: 10. Germline CDR1 SGHDT, CDR2 YYEEEE. CDR3 length: 15 amino acids. Full variable domain (missing parts from reference TRBV5-6 and TRBJ1-5): DAGVTQSPTHLIKTRGQQVTLRCSPKSGHDTVSWYQQALGQGPQFIFQYYEEEERQRGNFPDRFSGHQFPNYSSELNVNALLLGDSALYLCASSYTTGLGQPQHFGDGTRLSIL.

This chain joins TRBV6-4 and TRBJ1-1; 7 positions agree with TRBD1. This CDR3 is built from 14 residues. Germline V gene sequence: CDR1 MRHNA, CDR2 SNTAGT. J was trimmed by 5 bases and V by 4 bases; bases with no gene match: 7. CDR3 DNA: TGTGCCAGCAGTGTCAGGCAGGGGGATACTGAAGCTTTCTTT. Protein sequence: CASSVRQGDTEAFF.

This rearrangement joins TRBV19 to TRBJ2-6; 9 bases line up with TRBD1. Germline CDR1 and CDR2: LNHDA and SQIVND (reference sequence). V dropped 9 bases and J dropped 2; count of bases not matched to a gene: 11. CDR3 length: 17 residues. The CDR3 reads CASTRDRVFAGANVLTF. In nucleotides, the CDR3 is TGTGCCAGCACGCGGGACAGGGTATTTGCTGGGGCCAACGTCCTGACTTTC. The whole variable domain, remainder taken from reference TRBV19 and TRBJ2-6, is DGGITQSPKYLFRKEGQNVTLSCEQNLNHDAMYWYRQDPGQGLRLIYYSQIVNDFQKGDIAEGYSVSREKKESFPLTVTSAQKNPTAFYLCASTRDRVFAGANVLTFGAGSRLTVL.

V gene TRBV19 combines with J gene TRBJ2-3, with TRBD2 matching over 8 bases. The V gene's germline CDR1 is LNHDA and CDR2 SQIVND (reference sequence). V trimming: 0 bases; J trimming: 0 bases; junction bases outside the gene matches: 5. This CDR3 contains 17 residues. The CDR3 coding sequence is TGTGCCAGTAGTATAGATCAAGCGGGAGACAGCACAGATACGCAGTATTTT. This gives the protein CASSIDQAGDSTDTQYF.

This chain uses TRBV6-5 with TRBJ1-1, with D tentatively TRBD1 (5 bases). V was clipped by 8 bases and J by 7 bases, with 17 bases between them. Germline lookup yields CDR1 MNHEY and CDR2 SVGAGI. CDR3 size: 13 residues. CDR3 in amino acids: CASGSGPRLEAFF. The CDR3 coding sequence is TGTGCCAGCGGATCAGGGCCGCGTCTTGAAGCTTTCTTT.

The CDR3 DNA reads TGTGCCAGCAGCCGGACAGACTACGAGCAGTACTTC. This sequence encodes CASSRTDYEQYF. The chain combines TRBV3-1 (or the pseudogene TRBV3-2) with TRBJ2-7; D might be TRBD1 (6 bases). The CDR3 extends over 12 amino acids. Trimming shortened V by 4 bases and J by 3 bases, and 7 bases separated the two germline ends. Germline V lookup: CDR1 LGHDT, CDR2 YNNKEL (reference sequence).

The V gene is TRBV6-5, the J gene TRBJ1-3; weak D call: TRBD1 (6 bases). The CDR3 totals 13 residues. V was pared by 8 bases and J by 8 bases, with 16 bases between. In germline, CDR1 is MNHEY, CDR2 SVGAGI. The chain's CDR3 is CASRPFRGDTIYF. CDR3 DNA sequence: TGTGCCAGCCGGCCCTTCAGGGGAGACACCATATATTTT.

The chain combines TRBV6-5 with TRBJ2-3, with D possibly TRBD2 on 5 matching bases. Germline V lookup: CDR1 MNHEY, CDR2 SVGAGI. Trimming took off 8 bases at V and 8 bases at J, with 20 bases between the two ends. CDR3 length: 14 residues. For the CDR3, the DNA is TGTGCCAGCTCTCACAGCGGTCTCAGCGGTACGCAGTATTTT. It codes for CASSHSGLSGTQYF.

The chain recombines TRBV2 with TRBJ1-1; D remains unclear. Between the trimmed V and J ends, which lost 3 bases and 7 bases, there was a span of 9 bases. The germline gives CDR1 SNHLY, CDR2 FYNNEI. CDR3 length: 12 residues. This chain's CDR3 is CASSDEEYEAFF. CDR3 nucleotides: TGTGCCAGCAGTGACGAGGAATATGAAGCTTTCTTT.

The chain joins TRBV7-2 to TRBJ2-3; D remains unclear. The CDR3 totals 14 residues. The V and J ends lost 6 bases and 4 bases respectively, with 14 bases between them. In germline, CDR1 is SGHTA, CDR2 FQGNSA. The CDR3 sequence is CASRAQAESDTQYF. CDR3 sequence (DNA): TGTGCCAGCAGGGCCCAGGCAGAGTCAGATACGCAGTATTTT.

The chain uses TRBV7-9 and TRBJ2-3; 7 bases align to TRBD1. This CDR3 comprises 15 residues. Trimming took 3 bases from V and 2 from J; bases not matched to a gene: 5. Germline V lookup: CDR1 SEHNR, CDR2 FQNEAQ (reference sequence). The CDR3 reads CASSFRQGDTDTQYF. The CDR3 DNA reads as TGTGCCAGCAGCTTTCGACAGGGAGACACAGATACGCAGTATTTT.

V usage is TRBV11-1 and J usage is TRBJ2-7; TRBD1 matches 8 bases. The CDR3 length is 14 residues. Germline lookup yields CDR1 SGHAT and CDR2 FQDESV (reference sequence). The V segment lost 5 bases and the J segment 6 bases; nucleotides outside the gene matches: 9. This CDR3 is CASSPEDRVSEQYF. The CDR3 bases are TGTGCCAGCAGCCCAGAGGACAGGGTTAGCGAGCAGTACTTC.

V and J are TRBV30 and TRBJ1-5; no firm D call. V dropped 3 bases and J dropped 0 bases, with 12 bases sitting between them. In germline, CDR1 is GTSNPN, CDR2 SVGIG (reference sequence). This CDR3 spans 15 amino acids. The CDR3 nucleotides read TGTGCCTGGAGGGCCGGTAACTATAGCAATCAGCCCCAGCATTTT. Protein: CAWRAGNYSNQPQHF.

The V call is TRBV9, the J call TRBJ2-2; 7 nucleotides match TRBD2. The CDR3 is made up of 15 amino acids. CDR1 and CDR2 from the germline V gene are SGDLS and YYNGEE. The V gene end was trimmed by 3 bases and the J gene end by 2 bases; junction bases not matched to a gene: 4. For the CDR3, the DNA is TGTGCCAGCAGCGGGCTAGCGGTCAACACCGGGGAGCTGTTTTTT. It translates to CASSGLAVNTGELFF.

The J gene is TRBJ1-2, the V gene TRBV24-1, with unresolved D. This CDR3 comprises 14 residues. CDR1 and CDR2 from the germline V gene are KGHDR and SFDVKD. The ends were cut back, 2 bases at V and 8 bases at J, with 14 bases in the middle. CDR3 coding DNA: TGTGCCACCAGTGATTCGAACACGGACTTGGGCTACACCTTC. Encoded protein: CATSDSNTDLGYTF.

This clone has more than one count but fewer than ten. V gene TRBV4-1 combines with J gene TRBJ1-5; 7 bases agree with TRBD1. Germline V gene data show CDR1 as MGHRA and CDR2 as YSYEKL. J lost 1 base, V lost 4 bases, and 16 bases had no gene match. The CDR3 totals 19 residues. In DNA form, the CDR3 reads TGCGCCAGCAGCCTTTATCAGGGACAGTTCGGTTCGAGCAATCAGCCCCAGCATTTT. Amino acids: CASSLYQGQFGSSNQPQHF.

The chain combines TRBV3-1 (or the pseudogene TRBV3-2) with TRBJ2-4; a weak D match, TRBD2 (6 bases). CDR3 length: 18 amino acids. Germline V gives CDR1 LGHDT, CDR2 YNNKEL (reference sequence). Trimming left V 1 base short and J 0 bases short, with 16 bases between. CDR3 region: CASSQVLGRDLAKNIQYF. CDR3 bases: TGTGCCAGCAGCCAAGTTCTGGGGCGGGACCTAGCCAAAAACATTCAGTACTTC.